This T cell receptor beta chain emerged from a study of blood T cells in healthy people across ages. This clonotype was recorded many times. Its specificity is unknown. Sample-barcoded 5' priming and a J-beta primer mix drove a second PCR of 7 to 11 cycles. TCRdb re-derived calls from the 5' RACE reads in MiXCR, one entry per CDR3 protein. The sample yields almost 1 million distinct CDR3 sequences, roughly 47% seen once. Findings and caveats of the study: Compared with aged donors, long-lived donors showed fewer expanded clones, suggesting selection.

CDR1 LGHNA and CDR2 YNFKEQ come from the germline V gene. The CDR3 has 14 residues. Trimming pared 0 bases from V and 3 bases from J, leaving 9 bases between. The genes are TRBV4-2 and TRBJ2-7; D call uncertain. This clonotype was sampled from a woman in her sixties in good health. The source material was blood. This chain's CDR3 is CASSQDLRDYEQYF. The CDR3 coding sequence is TGTGCCAGCAGCCAAGATTTAAGGGACTACGAGCAGTACTTC.